The clone carrying this T cell receptor beta chain was observed a handful of times. Its antigen is unidentified. All of the isolated RNA was reverse transcribed, so expressed TCRB transcripts were sequenced. Clones were read by immunoSEQ multiplex PCR, and TCRdb kept only the in-frame ones, dropping some. The sample lists hundreds of thousands of clones, 10% to 15% occurring once. All sorted populations exceeded 95% purity. This entry comes from a study of beta chain features in type 1 diabetes. Findings of the study overall: With patients and controls alike, PCR might favor shorter templates to an equal degree. Cells carrying high TCR expression could end up over-represented when cDNA is sequenced. Within each of all four CD4+ subsets, Type 1 diabetes patients had TCRB CDR3s that were moderately but significantly shorter.

The CDR3 spans 18 residues. The J segment lost 1 base and the V segment lost 1 base, leaving 7 bases of the junction unmatched. Germline V gene sequence: CDR1 SGHVS, CDR2 FNYEAQ. This TCR derives from a man aged 18 to 30 in good health. The J gene is TRBJ2-3, the V gene TRBV7-6; 11 nucleotides align to TRBD2. The sample comprised naive CD4+ T cells from blood. CDR3 region: CASSLVVSGGAGTDTQYF. CDR3 nucleotides: TGTGCCAGCAGCTTAGTGGTTAGCGGGGGGGCTGGCACAGATACGCAGTATTTT.